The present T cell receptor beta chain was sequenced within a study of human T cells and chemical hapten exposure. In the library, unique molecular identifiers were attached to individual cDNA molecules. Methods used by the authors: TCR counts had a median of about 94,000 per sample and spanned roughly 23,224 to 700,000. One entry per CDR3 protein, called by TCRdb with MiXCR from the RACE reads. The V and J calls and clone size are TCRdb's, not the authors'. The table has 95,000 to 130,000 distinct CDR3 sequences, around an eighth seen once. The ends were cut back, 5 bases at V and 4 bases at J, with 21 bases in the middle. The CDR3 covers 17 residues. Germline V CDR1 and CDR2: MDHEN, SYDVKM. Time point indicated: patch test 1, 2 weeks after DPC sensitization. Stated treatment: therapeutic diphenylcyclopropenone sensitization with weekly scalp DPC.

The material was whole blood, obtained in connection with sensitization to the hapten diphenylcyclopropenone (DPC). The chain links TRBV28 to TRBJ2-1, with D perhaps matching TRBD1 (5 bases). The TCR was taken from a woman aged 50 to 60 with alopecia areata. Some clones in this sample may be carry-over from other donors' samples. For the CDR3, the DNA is TGTGCCAGCAGTCCAGACAGCTACCATAGCTTATACAATGAGCAGTTCTTC. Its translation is CASSPDSYHSLYNEQFF.